Included here is one T cell receptor beta chain sequence, with context. The CDR3 loop spans 16 amino acids. The V and J ends lost 4 bases and 5 bases, in that order; junction bases with no gene match: 9. The germline V gene encodes CDR1 SEHNR and CDR2 FQNEAQ (reference sequence). This sample is drawn from a study of blood T cells in healthy people across ages. A second PCR of about 6 to 11 cycles used a sample-barcoded 5' primer and a J-beta primer mix. Any given sample supplied a minimum of 2.5 million CDR3-containing paired-end reads. TCRdb analysed the 5' RACE reads with MiXCR anew, one entry per CDR3 protein. In the table there are approximately 600,000 distinct CDR3 sequences, around 54% of which are singletons. Donors ranged from roughly 6 to 100 years old and were healthy Caucasians in Russia. Staff drew around 10 milliliters of peripheral blood from each donor.

The sequence derives from a man between 60 and 75 years old in good health. The chain is built from TRBV7-9 and TRBJ2-5; 11 positions agree with TRBD2. The sample taken for sequencing was blood. The CDR3 sequence is CASSSGLAGVRETQYF. In nucleotides, the CDR3 is TGTGCCAGCAGCTCTGGACTAGCGGGCGTGCGGGAGACCCAGTACTTC.